These 15 T cell receptor beta chains share one sample of origin, sequenced in a study of cytomegalovirus exposure and HLA in healthy donors. The PCR was carried out with 60 Vbeta primers and 13 Jbeta primers. Profiling relied on immunoSEQ multiplex PCR, and the TCRdb table lists in-frame clones only, not all of them. The profile covers about 83,000 clones, with over 70% appearing a single time and under 10% taken by the ten largest. Sequenced input: PBMCs. The source of these receptors is a man in his sixties in good health and CMV-seronegative.

The count of this clone is one. The rearrangement links TRBV7-2 to TRBJ2-7; 10 bases line up with TRBD2. With 3 bases clipped from V and 0 bases from J, the junction kept 2 bases outside the gene matches. The V gene's germline CDR1 is SGHTA and CDR2 FQGNSA. There are 15 residues in the CDR3. CDR3 in DNA: TGTGCCAGCAGCTTGACTAGCGGGTCCTCCTACGAGCAGTACTTC. Encoded protein: CASSLTSGSSYEQYF.

The V call is TRBV5-1, the J call TRBJ1-1; 7 bases line up with TRBD1. After removal of 1 base from V and 3 bases from J, the junction contained 3 bases not matched to a gene. The CDR3 runs 14 residues. The germline V gene encodes CDR1 SGHRS and CDR2 YFSETQ. The CDR3, as DNA: TGCGCCAGCAGCTTGTCCCAGGGGGACACTGAAGCTTTCTTT. It encodes CASSLSQGDTEAFF.

This clone was recorded only once. This chain links TRBV15 with TRBJ2-7, with unresolved D. Between the trimmed V and J ends, which lost 4 bases and 2 bases, there was a span of 9 bases. The germline V gene encodes CDR1 LNHNV and CDR2 YYDKDF (reference sequence). The CDR3 length is 13 residues. The CDR3 loop reads CATSTGGPYEQYF. The DNA for the CDR3 is TGTGCCACCAGCACCGGCGGTCCCTACGAGCAGTACTTC. The entire variable domain, with the rest obtained from reference TRBV15 and TRBJ2-7, is as follows: DAMVIQNPRYQVTQFGKPVTLSCSQTLNHNVMYWYQQKSSQAPKLLFHYYDKDFNNEADTPDNFQSRRPNTSFCFLDIRSPGLGDTAMYLCATSTGGPYEQYFGPGTRLTVT.

V gene TRBV7-2 combines with J gene TRBJ2-7, with 9 bases identical to TRBD1. CDR3 length: 17 residues. Germline V lookup: CDR1 SGHTA, CDR2 FQGNSA. The ends lost 1 base at V and 4 bases at J; junction bases unmatched: 11. The CDR3 sequence: CASSLGGPGTGFYEQYF. In DNA, the CDR3 is TGTGCCAGCAGCTTAGGAGGACCCGGGACAGGGTTTTACGAGCAGTACTTC.

This clone showed up just once. The chain joins TRBV5-1 to TRBJ2-7; 8 nucleotides agree with TRBD2. After removal of 4 bases from V and 2 bases from J, the junction contained 14 bases not matched to a gene. The V gene's germline CDR1 is SGHRS and CDR2 YFSETQ. CDR3 length: 17 amino acids. The CDR3, as DNA: TGCGCCAGCAGCCCCAGCGGGAGCGCGTTTTTGACCTACGAGCAGTACTTC. This gives the protein CASSPSGSAFLTYEQYF.

The chain carries TRBV5-1 and TRBJ2-1, with 8 bases matching TRBD2. Germline lookup yields CDR1 SGHRS and CDR2 YFSETQ. The J segment lost 4 bases and the V segment lost 4 bases, leaving 7 bases of the junction unmatched. This CDR3 spans 15 amino acids. CDR3: CASSRGGVGYNEQFF. CDR3 DNA sequence: TGCGCCAGCAGCCGGGGGGGTGTCGGTTACAATGAGCAGTTCTTC.

V usage is TRBV5-4 and J usage is TRBJ1-2; TRBD1 agrees at 7 bases. The CDR3 has 13 residues. J gave up 13 bases and V 0 bases, and 9 bases lay outside the gene matches. Per germline, CDR1 SGHNT and CDR2 YYREEE (reference sequence). The CDR3 DNA sequence: TGTGCCAGCAGCTTGGAAACAGGGGCTTATTTCACCTTC. This gives the protein CASSLETGAYFTF.

The chain combines TRBV30 with TRBJ1-1; D call uncertain. This CDR3 comprises 13 residues. The V end was cut by 0 bases, the J end by 0 bases, with 5 bases between. Germline CDR1 reads GTSNPN; CDR2 reads SVGIG (reference sequence). In nucleotides, the CDR3 is TGTGCCTGGAGTGTACTTTTGAACACTGAAGCTTTCTTT. This sequence encodes CAWSVLLNTEAFF.

The genes are TRBV21-1 and TRBJ1-1; the tabulated D call, TRBD1, remains unverified against the DNA. TRBV21-1 is listed as a pseudogene. The CDR3 totals 19 residues. This chain's CDR3 is CASQTQPGSNLERACEAFF. The DNA of the CDR3 is TGTGCCAGCCAGACACAGCCAGGGTCGAACTTGGAACGGGCTTGTGAAGCTTTCTTT.

The table lists this clone with a few counts. The chain recombines TRBV11-2 with TRBJ2-3; D is unresolved. The CDR3 totals 13 residues. Germline V CDR1 and CDR2: SGHAT, FQNNGV. Deletions cut 1 base from V and 4 bases from J, with 6 bases between. The CDR3 DNA is TGTGCCAGCAGCTTAGCAGGTCCAGATACGCAGTATTTT. Its translation is CASSLAGPDTQYF.

This clone was counted only a few times. The rearrangement joins TRBV13 to TRBJ2-7, with TRBD1 identical over 8 bases. The CDR3 runs 15 residues. V dropped 5 bases and J dropped 3; count of bases not matched to a gene: 9. CDR1 and CDR2 (germline): PRHDT, FYEKMQ (reference sequence). DNA for the CDR3: TGTGCCAGCAGCCTACTGGGGACAGGTCGCTACGAGCAGTACTTC. It encodes CASSLLGTGRYEQYF.

CDR3 DNA sequence: TGCGCCAGCAGTGAGAATCCTAGCAGTGCGGGCAAAGAGACCCAGTACTTC. This codes for CASSENPSSAGKETQYF. The chain is built from TRBV10-1 and TRBJ2-5, with D perhaps TRBD2 (5 bases). V was pared by 2 bases and J by 3 bases, with 19 bases between. Germline CDR1 WNHNN, CDR2 SYGVQD (reference sequence). The CDR3 consists of 17 residues.

The rearrangement links TRBV6-1 to TRBJ1-5; 7 bases are a match to TRBD1. This CDR3 has 15 amino acids. The V segment lost 5 bases and the J segment 5 bases; nucleotides outside the gene matches: 9. Germline lookup yields CDR1 MNHNS and CDR2 SASEGT. The CDR3 coding sequence is TGTGCCAGCAGTATACTACAGGGGACCCATCAGCCCCAGCATTTT. Encoded protein: CASSILQGTHQPQHF.

J is TRBJ2-1 and V is TRBV7-8; D perhaps matches TRBD1 (6 bases). Per germline, CDR1 SGHVS and CDR2 FQNEAQ. With 4 bases removed from V and 6 bases from J, the gap between germline ends came to 13 bases. The CDR3 totals 14 residues. Here the CDR3 DNA reads TGTGCCAGCAGCTCCAAAGGGACAAGCAATGAGCAGTTCTTC. This gives the protein CASSSKGTSNEQFF.

The table lists this clone with a few counts. The rearrangement links TRBV15 to TRBJ1-4; 7 nucleotides match TRBD1. Germline V gene data show CDR1 as LNHNV and CDR2 as YYDKDF (reference sequence). The CDR3 runs to 14 residues. With V trimmed by 5 bases and J by 3 bases, 3 bases remained unmatched. CDR3 sequence (DNA): TGTGCCACCAGCCGGGACAGAGCTAATGAAAAACTGTTTTTT. Amino acids: CATSRDRANEKLFF.